The 28 T cell receptor beta chains below come from one sample, sequenced in a study of blood T cell repertoires in COVID-19. Assay used: immunoSEQ multiplex PCR; TCRdb lists only in-frame clones, some missing. This sample yields approximately 180,000 clones, of which 85% to 90% are seen a single time; about 4.5% belongs to the top ten. Sequencing was carried out using peripheral blood. The receptors were gathered from a human donor in a cohort sampled during active COVID-19.

The chain employs TRBV5-4 and TRBJ1-2, with D possibly being TRBD1 (6 bases). Deletions cut 0 bases from V and 5 bases from J, with 14 bases between. From germline, CDR1 is SGHNT and CDR2 YYREEE (reference sequence). This CDR3 comprises 15 residues. CDR3 DNA: TGTGCCAGCAGCTTGGCAGGGGCCGAGGGATATGGCTACACCTTC. Translation: CASSLAGAEGYGYTF.

V is TRBV5-6 and J is TRBJ2-1; weak D call: TRBD2 (5 bases). The CDR3 spans 13 residues. CDR1 SGHDT and CDR2 YYEEEE come from the germline V gene. The V end lost 2 bases, the J end lost 7 bases, and 10 bases lay between the germline ends. Written as DNA, the CDR3 is TGTGCCAGCAGCTTCCAAGCGGTGAATGAGCAGTTCTTC. This encodes CASSFQAVNEQFF.

The chain couples TRBV30 to TRBJ2-7; TRBD2 agrees at 8 bases. Germline V CDR1 and CDR2: GTSNPN, SVGIG (reference sequence). The CDR3 loop spans 14 amino acids. The ends lost 3 bases at V and 2 bases at J; junction bases unmatched: 6. CDR3 coding DNA: TGTGCCTGGAGGGGGTTGGGACTAGCCTACGAGCAGTACTTC. It encodes CAWRGLGLAYEQYF.

This sequence joins TRBV29-1 and TRBJ2-3; TRBD1 agrees at 8 bases. The CDR3 spans 17 residues. Germline V gene sequence: CDR1 SQVTM, CDR2 ANQGSEA. V shed 4 bases and J 2 bases; nucleotides not matched to a gene: 14. CDR3 loop: CSVGSPIRTGPTDTQYF. As DNA, the CDR3 is TGCAGCGTTGGATCCCCGATAAGGACAGGGCCCACAGATACGCAGTATTTT.

This clone has just one count. The CDR3 DNA follows: TGTGCCAGCAGCATGGGCCCGAGCTCCTATAATTCACCCCTCCACTTT. This gives the protein CASSMGPSSYNSPLHF. The V gene is TRBV9, the J gene TRBJ1-6; no clear D. This CDR3 contains 16 residues. V was cut by 4 bases and J by 0 bases, with 11 bases left in between. From germline, CDR1 is SGDLS and CDR2 YYNGEE.

The chain links TRBV5-5 to TRBJ2-7; TRBD1 matches at 11 bases. After removal of 4 bases from V and 3 bases from J, the junction contained 3 bases not matched to a gene. The CDR3 covers 14 residues. Germline V gene lookup returns CDR1 SGHKS and CDR2 YYEKEE (reference sequence). The CDR3 loop is CASSPGTGGYEQYF. For the CDR3, the DNA is TGTGCCAGCAGCCCCGGGACAGGGGGCTACGAGCAGTACTTC.

J is TRBJ2-5 and V is TRBV3-1 (or the pseudogene TRBV3-2); 9 nucleotides match TRBD2. The germline CDR1 and CDR2 sequences are LGHDT and YNNKEL (reference sequence). Germline trimming cut 2 bases from V and 5 bases from J; bases unmatched to any gene: 15. This CDR3 contains 18 residues. The CDR3 loop is CASSQYRLAGPLGETQYF. As DNA, the CDR3 is TGTGCCAGCAGCCAATATCGGCTAGCGGGACCACTGGGGGAGACCCAGTACTTC.

This chain connects TRBV24-1 to TRBJ1-5; the D is unclear. Trimming took off 2 bases at V and 9 bases at J, with 7 bases between the two ends. The germline V gene has CDR1 KGHDR and CDR2 SFDVKD. The CDR3 runs to 12 residues. This chain's CDR3 is CATSDSVGPQHF. The CDR3 region has the DNA TGTGCCACCAGTGATTCCGTCGGGCCCCAGCATTTT.

V and J are TRBV2 and TRBJ1-3, with unresolved D. The length of the CDR3 is 13 residues. V lost 6 bases, J lost 0 bases, and 6 bases lay in between. Germline V CDR1 and CDR2: SNHLY, FYNNEI. DNA for the CDR3: TGTGCCAGCAGGGGCAGCTCTGGAAACACCATATATTTT. It encodes CASRGSSGNTIYF. The complete variable domain, with remaining parts taken from reference TRBV2 and TRBJ1-3, reads EPEVTQTPSHQVTQMGQEVILRCVPISNHLYFYWYRQILGQKVEFLVSFYNNEISEKSEIFDDQFSVERPDGSNFTLKIRSTKLEDSAMYFCASRGSSGNTIYFGEGSWLTVV.

The rearrangement links TRBV28 to TRBJ2-7, with 11 bases matching TRBD2. There are 15 residues in the CDR3. Losses at the gene ends were 4 bases for V and 3 bases for J; bases not matched to a gene: 5. Germline assignment: CDR1 MDHEN and CDR2 SYDVKM. CDR3 sequence reads: CASSWAGTSGYEQYF. The CDR3 bases are TGTGCCAGCAGTTGGGCGGGGACTAGCGGCTACGAGCAGTACTTC.

This sequence joins TRBV9 and TRBJ2-7, with 10 bases identical to TRBD2. J was trimmed by 2 bases and V by 3 bases; bases with no gene match: 11. The CDR3 runs to 17 residues. Germline V lookup: CDR1 SGDLS, CDR2 YYNGEE. The CDR3 sequence is CASSAGSLAGVAYEQYF. The CDR3 DNA is TGTGCCAGCAGCGCGGGGAGTCTAGCGGGAGTAGCCTACGAGCAGTACTTC. Looking up the rest from reference TRBV9 and TRBJ2-7 gives the full variable domain: DSGVTQTPKHLITATGQRVTLRCSPRSGDLSVYWYQQSLDQGLQFLIQYYNGEERAKGNILERFSAQQFPDLHSELNLSSLELGDSALYFCASSAGSLAGVAYEQYFGPGTRLTVT.

The chain uses TRBV12-5 and TRBJ1-4; D perhaps matches TRBD1 (6 bases). Germline V gene lookup returns CDR1 LGHNT and CDR2 FRNRAP. The ends were cut back, 6 bases at V and 7 bases at J, with 15 bases in the middle. This CDR3 has 14 residues. The CDR3 DNA sequence: TGTGCTAGTGGACCAGGGGAAGAGGGTGAAAAACTGTTTTTT. This encodes CASGPGEEGEKLFF.

This chain joins TRBV11-3 and TRBJ2-7, with 8 bases that match TRBD1. Germline lookup yields CDR1 SGHNT and CDR2 YENEEA. V was clipped by 5 bases and J by 2 bases; unmatched bases: 5. The CDR3 sequence is 14 residues long. The CDR3 bases are TGTGCCAGCAGCCCTAGACAGGGGACCTACGAGCAGTACTTC. Translation: CASSPRQGTYEQYF.

J is TRBJ1-3 and V is TRBV6-6; TRBD1 agrees at 8 bases. The CDR3 sequence is 16 residues long. Unmatched junction bases numbered 6, after V lost 5 bases and J lost 0 bases. Germline V lookup: CDR1 MNHNY, CDR2 SVGAGI (reference sequence). The CDR3 region is CASSRYDRGSGNTIYF. Written as DNA, the CDR3 is TGTGCCAGCAGTAGATATGACAGGGGCTCTGGAAACACCATATATTTT.

Only a few counts were recorded for this clone. The CDR3 nucleotides are TGCGCCAGCAGCGACCTAGACAGCTACAATGAGCAGTTCTTC. Its translation: CASSDLDSYNEQFF. V is TRBV10-2 and J is TRBJ2-1, with D tentatively TRBD1 (5 bases). The CDR3 has 14 residues. CDR1 WSHSY and CDR2 SAAADI come from the germline V gene. V was pared by 6 bases and J by 3 bases, with 12 bases between.

This chain connects TRBV7-9 to TRBJ2-1; no clear D gene. Germline CDR1 SEHNR, CDR2 FQNEAQ (reference sequence). The length of the CDR3 is 12 residues. Trimming pared 1 base from V and 7 bases from J, leaving 5 bases between. CDR3 sequence reads: CASSLGANEQFF. The CDR3, as DNA: TGTGCCAGCAGCTTAGGGGCTAATGAGCAGTTCTTC.

V gene TRBV21-1 combines with J gene TRBJ2-3; the tabulated D call, TRBD2, remains unverified against the DNA. TRBV21-1 is a pseudogene. The CDR3 is 15 residues long. Here the CDR3 reads CASSKDGTSTDTQYF. The DNA of the CDR3 is TGTGCCAGCAGCAAGGACGGGACTAGCACAGATACGCAGTATTTT.

This clone was counted a few times. The chain combines TRBV12-3 or TRBV12-4 with TRBJ2-7; the D is unclear. The CDR3 extends over 11 amino acids. V lost 6 bases and J 2 bases, leaving 5 bases between the germline ends. CDR3 amino acids: CASSRAYEQYF. The CDR3 bases are TGTGCCAGCAGCCGTGCCTACGAGCAGTACTTC.

V gene TRBV10-2 combines with J gene TRBJ2-2; perhaps TRBD2 as D (6 bases). CDR3 length: 16 residues. Germline V CDR1 and CDR2: WSHSY, SAAADI. Written as DNA, the CDR3 is TGCGCTCTAAGTGCGGGCGGGACGACGAACACCGGGGAGCTGTTTTTT. Translation gives CALSAGGTTNTGELFF.

This sequence joins TRBV9 and TRBJ2-7; tentatively, D is TRBD2 (6 bases). This CDR3 has 15 amino acids. Trimming left V 3 bases short and J 1 base short, with 14 bases between. Germline values: CDR1 SGDLS, CDR2 YYNGEE. In nucleotides, the CDR3 is TGTGCCAGCAGCGGGGGGGATAGCGGTTCCTACGAGCAGTACTTC. This encodes CASSGGDSGSYEQYF.

The chain employs TRBV7-9 and TRBJ1-1, with TRBD1 matching 10 bases. Germline-derived CDR1 and CDR2 are SEHNR and FQNEAQ (reference sequence). Unmatched junction bases numbered 10, after V lost 11 bases and J lost 7 bases. The length of the CDR3 is 13 residues. CDR3 sequence reads: CASSTGGFGEAFF. The DNA for the CDR3 is TGTGCCTCCTCGACAGGGGGCTTCGGTGAAGCTTTCTTT.

This clone showed up just a few times. The genes are TRBV11-3 and TRBJ2-3; 7 nucleotides line up with TRBD1. This CDR3 is 15 amino acids long. V lost 5 bases to trimming and J lost 0 bases; unmatched junction nucleotides: 5. Germline assignment: CDR1 SGHNT and CDR2 YENEEA. DNA of the CDR3: TGTGCCAGCAGCAAAGGGACAGCTAGCACAGATACGCAGTATTTT. Residues: CASSKGTASTDTQYF.

This chain connects TRBV5-1 to TRBJ1-1; D perhaps matches TRBD1 (5 bases). The germline V gene has CDR1 SGHRS and CDR2 YFSETQ. This CDR3 contains 13 residues. Trimming left V 4 bases short and J 5 bases short, with 12 bases between. The CDR3, as DNA: TGCGCCAGCAGCCCAGTTGACAGAACTGAAGCTTTCTTT. It codes for CASSPVDRTEAFF.

The V gene is TRBV12-3 or TRBV12-4, the J gene TRBJ2-7; 7 positions agree with TRBD1. V shed 5 bases and J 5 bases; nucleotides not matched to a gene: 3. The CDR3 loop spans 12 amino acids. CDR3 bases: TGTGCCAGCAGTAACAGGGGTAACGAGCAGTACTTC. The encoded protein is CASSNRGNEQYF.

The table lists this clone with a few counts. This chain links TRBV28 with TRBJ2-7, with TRBD1 matching over 7 bases. Germline assignment: CDR1 MDHEN and CDR2 SYDVKM. This CDR3 is built from 14 residues. V shed 6 bases, J shed 1 base, and the junction held 6 bases outside the gene matches. This CDR3 is CASRVGQSSYEQYF. The DNA for the CDR3 is TGTGCCAGCAGGGTGGGACAGTCTTCCTACGAGCAGTACTTC. The complete variable domain, with remaining parts taken from reference TRBV28 and TRBJ2-7, reads DVKVTQSSRYLVKRTGEKVFLECVQDMDHENMFWYRQDPGLGLRLIYFSYDVKMKEKGDIPEGYSVSREKKERFSLILESASTNQTSMYLCASRVGQSSYEQYFGPGTRLTVT.

V gene TRBV6-2 or TRBV6-3 combines with J gene TRBJ1-1, with 8 nucleotides matching TRBD1. The ends lost 4 bases at V and 5 bases at J; junction bases unmatched: 6. The CDR3 has 14 amino acids. Germline V CDR1 and CDR2: MNHEY, SVGEGT. The CDR3 DNA is TGTGCCAGCAGTTTGCAGGGGGCGTTGACTGAAGCTTTCTTT. It translates to CASSLQGALTEAFF.

This clone came up once. V is TRBV3-1 (or the pseudogene TRBV3-2) and J is TRBJ2-5; 7 bases line up with TRBD2. The V segment lost 0 bases and the J segment 5 bases; nucleotides outside the gene matches: 3. Germline CDR1 LGHDT, CDR2 YNNKEL (reference sequence). CDR3 length: 14 residues. Here the CDR3 reads CASSQELAAETQYF. CDR3 bases: TGTGCCAGCAGCCAAGAGCTAGCGGCGGAGACCCAGTACTTC.

The chain has TRBV5-1 and TRBJ1-1; D is ambiguous. The CDR3 totals 18 residues. V was cut by 0 bases and J by 3 bases, with 21 bases left in between. The germline gives CDR1 SGHRS, CDR2 YFSETQ. CDR3 sequence (DNA): TGCGCCAGCAGCTTGGACCTCAGACGTCGGTTCGGGGACACTGAAGCTTTCTTT. Its protein is CASSLDLRRRFGDTEAFF. The full variable domain, with the rest looked up from reference TRBV5-1 and TRBJ1-1, is KAGVTQTPRYLIKTRGQQVTLSCSPISGHRSVSWYQQTPGQGLQFLFEYFSETQRNKGNFPGRFSGRQFSNSRSEMNVSTLELGDSALYLCASSLDLRRRFGDTEAFFGQGTRLTVV.